Listed below are T cell receptor beta chains from one sample, sequenced in a study of OX40 agonist ivuxolimab in advanced cancers. Clones were read by immunoSEQ multiplex PCR, and TCRdb kept only the in-frame ones, dropping some. The sample includes 55,000 to 80,000 clones, 86% of them seen just once. The sample consisted of CD4+ or CD8+ T cells sorted from blood, taken in a trial of the OX40 agonist ivuxolimab. The receptor source for this set is an adult with an advanced solid tumor such as melanoma, head and neck, liver or kidney cancer. Each CDR3 is given with its conserved first and last residue. Each record gives: clone size, D gene, J gene, V gene, CDR3 protein, CDR3 DNA. A D gene is named only where the DNA matches it firmly. Expanded clones get a size class; other rows say once, few or many, or leave the size out.

>once|-|TRBJ2-4|TRBV5-8
CASSLVLAGRYF
TGTGCCAGCAGCTTAGTCTTGGCAGGACGGTACTTC
>-|-|TRBJ2-6|TRBV5-1
CASSVETSGANVLTF
TGCGCCAGCAGCGTGGAGACCTCTGGGGCCAACGTCCTGACTTTC
>-|-|TRBJ2-3|TRBV4-3
CASSQDRGEGTDTQYF
TGCGCCAGCAGCCAAGACCGGGGCGAGGGCACAGATACGCAGTATTTT
>-|-|TRBJ1-3|TRBV30
CAWAQITSGNTIYF
TGTGCCTGGGCACAGATTACCTCTGGAAACACCATATATTTT
>-|-|TRBJ2-5|TRBV5-1
CASSPEGRETQYF
TGCGCCAGCAGCCCCGAGGGTCGGGAGACCCAGTACTTC
>-|TRBD2|TRBJ2-5|TRBV9
CASSVAGTSGGYGTQYF
TGTGCCAGCAGCGTAGCAGGAACTAGCGGGGGGTACGGGACCCAGTACTTC
>-|TRBD2|TRBJ2-3|TRBV4-2
CASSQDPLAGGKDTQYF
TGTGCCAGCAGCCAAGATCCGCTAGCGGGGGGGAAAGATACGCAGTATTTT
>-|TRBD1|TRBJ1-2|TRBV6-6
CASSYSDRVNYGYTF
TGTGCCAGCAGTTACTCGGACAGGGTGAACTATGGCTACACCTTC
>-|-|TRBJ2-7|TRBV5-6
CASSREGVEYEQYF
TGTGCCAGCAGCCGTGAGGGGGTCGAGTACGAGCAGTACTTC
>-|-|TRBJ1-5|TRBV6-5
CASSADRNQPQHF
TGTGCCAGCAGTGCAGATCGCAATCAGCCCCAGCATTTT
>-|TRBD1|TRBJ2-1|TRBV29-1
CSVSGQGARVDGEQFF
TGCAGCGTATCGGGACAGGGGGCTAGAGTTGACGGGGAGCAGTTCTTC
>-|TRBD2|TRBJ2-3|TRBV19
CASSPSGGGATDTQYF
TGTGCCAGTAGTCCCTCAGGCGGGGGTGCGACAGATACGCAGTATTTT
>-|-|TRBJ1-2|TRBV5-5
CASSPGADYGYTF
TGTGCCAGCAGCCCCGGGGCGGACTATGGCTACACCTTC
>-|-|TRBJ1-1|TRBV9
CASNAGPDTEAFF
TGTGCCAGCAATGCCGGGCCCGACACTGAAGCTTTCTTT
>-|-|TRBJ1-1|TRBV9
CASSLTQNTEAFF
TGTGCCAGCAGCTTGACGCAGAACACTGAAGCTTTCTTT
>once|-|TRBJ2-1|TRBV2
CASSDFLDYYNEQFF
TGTGCCAGCAGTGATTTCCTGGACTACTACAATGAGCAGTTCTTC
>-|TRBD2|TRBJ2-1|TRBV2
CASRSGTSFVEQFF
TGTGCCAGCAGGTCAGGGACTAGTTTTGTGGAGCAGTTCTTC
>-|-|TRBJ2-3|TRBV28
CASSIPGGLSTDTQYF
TGTGCCAGCAGCATACCGGGGGGCCTGAGCACAGATACGCAGTATTTT
>-|-|TRBJ1-1|TRBV19
CASSISGMNTEAFF
TGTGCCAGTAGTATATCGGGGATGAACACTGAAGCTTTCTTT
>-|TRBD2|TRBJ2-1|TRBV19
CASTRGGAFLNEQFF
TGTGCCAGTACCCGGGGGGGGGCCTTTCTCAATGAGCAGTTCTTC
>-|TRBD1|TRBJ1-2|TRBV19
CASSKGTGTGGYGYTF
TGTGCCAGTAGTAAAGGGACAGGGACGGGAGGCTATGGCTACACCTTC
>-|-|TRBJ2-5|TRBV18
CASSPQGETQYF
TGTGCCAGCTCACCACAGGGGGAGACCCAGTACTTC
>-|TRBD2|TRBJ2-3|TRBV14
CASAAGGRSTDTQYF
TGTGCCAGCGCAGCGGGGGGGCGAAGCACAGATACGCAGTATTTT
>-|-|TRBJ1-1|TRBV28
CASKSRLGTEAFF
TGTGCCAGCAAGTCCAGACTCGGGACTGAAGCTTTCTTT
>-|-|TRBJ2-1|TRBV5-4
CASSSRVVAYNEQFF
TGTGCCAGCAGCTCCCGGGTAGTAGCCTACAATGAGCAGTTCTTC
>-|TRBD1|TRBJ1-5|TRBV2
CASTGQGRQPQHF
TGTGCCAGCACGGGACAGGGACGGCAGCCCCAGCATTTT
>-|-|TRBJ1-2|TRBV5-1
CASSLGQTDNYGYTF
TGCGCCAGCAGCTTGGGGCAGACTGACAACTATGGCTACACCTTC
>-|TRBD1|TRBJ2-5|TRBV27
CASRKGQGAETQYF
TGTGCCAGCAGAAAGGGACAGGGGGCCGAGACCCAGTACTTC
>once|-|TRBJ1-2|TRBV10-3
CAASEGAGGWYGYTF
TGTGCCGCCTCCGAAGGGGCGGGGGGATGGTATGGCTACACCTTC